The clone carrying this T cell receptor beta chain was observed a few times. Its antigen is not identified. Unsorted whole blood yielded blood RNA, and germline DNA was extracted as well. Sampling before surgery obtained 3.5 to 4 milliliters of peripheral blood. The source of the sample is a study of tumor-infiltrating lymphocytes in primary liver carcinoma. Study-wide points: The study found a significantly higher top-250-clone fraction in tumors than in blood (p = 0.039).

Using a constant-region primer together with ProtoScript II reverse transcriptase, TCR beta cDNA was made from roughly 500 ng of total RNA. Libraries covering TCR beta were generated through three nested multiplex PCR rounds (using a slightly modified ARM-PCR). TCRdb passed the multiplex PCR reads through MiXCR, listing each CDR3 protein once. Of roughly 330,000 distinct CDR3 sequences in the sample, about 65% were seen once. Sequencing was carried out using peripheral blood. This sequence was found in a man in his forties with primary liver carcinoma and hepatitis B virus infection.

The CDR3 sequence is CASSYSIGPGVGGEKLFF. In nucleotides, the CDR3 is TGTGCCAGCAGTTACTCGATTGGTCCAGGGGTCGGAGGAGAAAAACTGTTTTTT. The V gene is TRBV6-6, the J gene TRBJ1-4; D might be TRBD1 (6 bases). The CDR3 runs 18 residues. The V end lost 0 bases, the J end lost 8 bases, and 22 bases lay between the germline ends. CDR1 and CDR2 from the germline V gene are MNHNY and SVGAGI (reference sequence).